These T cell receptor beta chains were read from a single sample in a study of regulatory T cells in long-lasting Graves disease. TCRdb fed the multiplex PCR reads into MiXCR, producing one record per CDR3 protein. The sample lists 350,000 to 450,000 distinct CDR3 sequences, approximately 12% seen once, with 15% to 20% in the top ten. This sample also appeared in a second study, on T cells in Graves' hyperthyroidism and ophthalmopathy.

Material: peripheral blood mononuclear cells (PBMCs), obtained at new diagnosis, from a patient treated with antithyroid drugs. The receptors stem from a woman between 18 and 29 years old with Graves disease. Both conserved end residues are part of each CDR3. Each record gives: J gene, CDR3 length, V gene, D gene, clone size, CDR3 DNA, CDR3 protein. The D gene is left open where the match is weak. Expanded clones are given a class, and other clones once, few, many or no size at all.

>TRBJ2-2|15|TRBV27|-|-
TGTGCCAGCAGTCTAACTATGGGGTTGACCGGGGAGCTGTTTTTT
CASSLTMGLTGELFF
>TRBJ2-7|11|TRBV20-1|-|few
TGCAGTGCTAGGGCGTACTACGAGCAGTACTTC
CSARAYYEQYF
>TRBJ2-2|14|TRBV25-1|-|few
TGTGCCAGCGAAGGGCGGGGCGGGTCCGGGGAGCTGTTTTTT
CASEGRGGSGELFF
>TRBJ1-1|15|TRBV27|-|few
TGTGCCAGCAGTTTATCAGGGGACGGGAACACTGAAGCTTTCTTT
CASSLSGDGNTEAFF
>TRBJ2-1|13|TRBV4-1|-|-
TGCGCCAGCAGCCAGAACAGGGTCAATGAGCAGTTCTTC
CASSQNRVNEQFF
>TRBJ2-2|14|TRBV25-1|TRBD1|-
TGTGCCAGCATGGGGGCAGGGGGCACCGGGGAGCTGTTTTTT
CASMGAGGTGELFF
>TRBJ2-2|17|TRBV7-9|TRBD2|many
TGTGCCAGCAGCTTAATACGTTCAAGCGGGACTCCCGGGGAGCTGTTTTTT
CASSLIRSSGTPGELFF
>TRBJ1-1|14|TRBV6-9|TRBD1|many
TGTGCCAGCAGTTACGGTTCAGGGGGGACTGAAGCTTTCTTT
CASSYGSGGTEAFF
>TRBJ2-2|16|TRBV3-2|-|-
TGTGCCAGCACCTCGGGAAGAGGGATGAACACCGGGGAGCTGTTTTTT
CASTSGRGMNTGELFF
>TRBJ1-3|15|TRBV6-5|-|few
TGTGCCAGCAGTTACTCCCGAGCCTCTGGAAACACCATATATTTT
CASSYSRASGNTIYF
>TRBJ2-3|14|TRBV2|-|few
TGTGCCAGCTGTTGGCTCGATGTGACAGATACGCAGTATTTT
CASCWLDVTDTQYF
>TRBJ2-1|18|TRBV28|TRBD2|many
TGTGCCAGCAGTCCCACCGGGACTAGATCAGACCCCTACAATGAGCAGTTCTTC
CASSPTGTRSDPYNEQFF
>TRBJ2-3|15|TRBV28|-|many
TGTGCCAGCAGTTTTCGGCGGGGCTGGTTGAATACGCAGTATTTT
CASSFRRGWLNTQYF
>TRBJ2-5|12|TRBV29-1|-|-
TGCAGCGTTGAGGGGGACCAAGAGACCCAGTGCTTC
CSVEGDQETQCF
>TRBJ2-1|16|TRBV4-2|-|-
TGTGCCAGCAGCCAAGAAGGCATAAGCTCCTACAATGAGCAGTTCTTC
CASSQEGISSYNEQFF
>TRBJ1-1|14|TRBV2|-|many
TGTGCCAGCACCACCGGGACGCGGGACCTTACAGCTTTCTTT
CASTTGTRDLTAFF
>TRBJ2-1|11|TRBV3-2|-|many
TGTGCCAGCAGCCAAGAGAATGAGCAGTTCTTC
CASSQENEQFF
>TRBJ1-5|15|TRBV6-2/TRBV6-3|-|few
TGTGCCAGCGCGTCCAGGGGCGATAGCAATCAGCCCCAGCATTTT
CASASRGDSNQPQHF
>TRBJ2-3|19|TRBV11-2|TRBD2|many
TGTGCCAGCAGCTTAGAAAGTGACGGGGCGGGAGTCAGGTCAGATACGCAGTATTTT
CASSLESDGAGVRSDTQYF
>TRBJ2-7|15|TRBV7-8|TRBD2|few
TGTGCCAGCAGCTTAGTCCGCGGGAGGTCCTACGAGCAGTACTTC
CASSLVRGRSYEQYF
>TRBJ1-6|14|TRBV20-1|TRBD1|many
TGCAGTGCTCTTGGACAGGGAGGTAATTCACCCCTCCACTTT
CSALGQGGNSPLHF
>TRBJ1-1|16|TRBV5-1|TRBD1|many
TGCGCCAGCAGCTCCTACAGGGGGGGAAGGACCACTGAAGCTTTCTTT
CASSSYRGGRTTEAFF
>TRBJ1-1|19|TRBV27|-|many
TGTGCCAGCAGTTTGGGGGGGGGGGTGGTTGCGGGCGTGAACACTGAAGCTTTCTTT
CASSLGGGVVAGVNTEAFF
>TRBJ2-1|18|TRBV20-1|-|many
TGCAGTGGGGTTGCGCGGGGGACAGTTGTAGCCTCCTACAATGAGCAGTTCTTC
CSGVARGTVVASYNEQFF
>TRBJ1-2|14|TRBV2|-|-
TGTGCCACCCGGGCAGGGGTAGGCTTCTATGGCTACACCTTC
CATRAGVGFYGYTF
>TRBJ2-7|16|TRBV28|TRBD1|many
TGTGCCAGCAGTTTTCGGGCCGGGACAGGCAACTACGAGCAGTACTTC
CASSFRAGTGNYEQYF
>TRBJ2-7|15|TRBV5-5|TRBD2|many
TGTGCCAGCAGCTCCACGACTAGCGGTAGGCCCACGGAGTACTTC
CASSSTTSGRPTEYF
>TRBJ2-7|15|TRBV27|-|many
TGTGCCAGCAGTTTCCGGCCGGGCCTCTATGATGTGCAGTACTTC
CASSFRPGLYDVQYF
>TRBJ2-5|14|TRBV30|TRBD2|few
TGTGCCTGGAGAAGGGGCGGGGGGCTTTCGACCCAGTACTTC
CAWRRGGGLSTQYF
>TRBJ1-5|15|TRBV9|-|many
TGTGCCAGCAGCGAAGACCCTTATAGCAATCAGCCCCAGCATTTT
CASSEDPYSNQPQHF
>TRBJ2-3|15|TRBV24-1|TRBD1|few
TGTGCCACCGAACCCGGGACAGGTCCGTGGGATACGCAGTATTTT
CATEPGTGPWDTQYF
>TRBJ1-5|18|TRBV7-2|TRBD1|many
TGTGCCAGCAGCTTAGGAGGACCCACAGGGGGCAAGGTTTGGCCCCAGCATTTT
CASSLGGPTGGKVWPQHF
>TRBJ2-1|16|TRBV11-2|-|many
TGTGCCAGCAGCTCGATACTAGGGCTCCTAAGGGGTGAGCAGTTCTTC
CASSSILGLLRGEQFF
>TRBJ2-1|17|TRBV4-3|-|-
TGCGCCAGCAGCCTAAGACATGGCGGATCCTCCTACAATGAGCAGTTCTTC
CASSLRHGGSSYNEQFF
>TRBJ2-7|12|TRBV5-1|-|many
TGCGCCAGCAAAAACCTGGGGTACGAGCAGTACTTC
CASKNLGYEQYF
>TRBJ1-1|17|TRBV2|-|many
TGTGCCAGCAGTGAAGCCCGGGACACCATCACGAACACTGAAGCTTTCTTT
CASSEARDTITNTEAFF
>TRBJ1-3|14|TRBV30|-|many
TGTGCCTGGGCCTCAGGGTTCTCTGGAAACACCATATATTTT
CAWASGFSGNTIYF
>TRBJ2-3|18|TRBV20-1|TRBD1|many
TGCAGTGCTAGAGCTTTTTCGGGGACAGCTATTAACACAGATACGCAGTATTTT
CSARAFSGTAINTDTQYF
>TRBJ1-4|13|TRBV15|-|-
TGTGCCACCCGCGACGGTGGAGGTGAAAAACTGTTTTTT
CATRDGGGEKLFF
>TRBJ2-2|13|TRBV29-1|-|few
TGCAGCGTTGGGACTCTCCTCACCGGGGAGCTGTTTTTT
CSVGTLLTGELFF
>TRBJ2-2|12|TRBV7-9|-|-
TGTGCCAGCAGCCTCTCGCTTATTGAGCTGTTTTTT
CASSLSLIELFF
>TRBJ1-2|15|TRBV29-1|TRBD1|-
TGCAGCGTTCGCCGGGACAGTGGGTCTCGGGAGGGCTACACCTTC
CSVRRDSGSREGYTF
>TRBJ2-2|14|TRBV20-1|-|many
TGCAGTGCTAGAAGTCTAGCGAAGGCCGGGGAGCTGTTTTTT
CSARSLAKAGELFF
>TRBJ2-6|14|TRBV9|-|-
TGTGCCAGCAGCGTAGAACAGGGGGCCAACGTCCTGACTTTC
CASSVEQGANVLTF
>TRBJ2-7|17|TRBV7-2|TRBD1|many
TGTGCCAGCAGCCATACACCGGACAGGTCGGTCTCCTACGAGCAGTACTTC
CASSHTPDRSVSYEQYF
>TRBJ2-1|15|TRBV20-1|TRBD2|many
TGCAGTGCTAACGAGCCTAGCGGGACCCTCCATGAGCAGTTCTTC
CSANEPSGTLHEQFF
>TRBJ2-6|19|TRBV4-2|-|-
TGTGCCAGCAGCCAACATTGGACAGAAAGAGTCTCTGGGGCCAACGTCCTGACTTTC
CASSQHWTERVSGANVLTF
>TRBJ2-6|15|TRBV6-2/TRBV6-3|-|many
TGTGCCAGCAGCGTGTCCGGGCTTGGGGCCAACGTCCTGACTTTC
CASSVSGLGANVLTF
>TRBJ2-7|17|TRBV7-2|-|many
TGTGCCAGCAGCCCGCCCCCAGGACAGAGCCCTCCGTACGAGCAGTACTTC
CASSPPPGQSPPYEQYF
>TRBJ2-7|14|TRBV20-1|TRBD2|many
TGCAGTGCTAGTGGGGAGGGGATTGCCTTGGAGCAGTACTTC
CSASGEGIALEQYF
>TRBJ2-4|14|TRBV10-3|TRBD1|many
TGTGCCATCAGTGACCCGGCGGACAGGGACATTCAGTACTTC
CAISDPADRDIQYF
>TRBJ2-1|15|TRBV4-3|-|many
TGCGCCAGCAGCCTATCTGGGAACTTCTACAATGAGCAGTTCTTC
CASSLSGNFYNEQFF
>TRBJ2-7|16|TRBV7-3|-|-
TGTGCCAGCAGCTTAAAGGGGGGGGCTAGCGGCTACGAGCAGTACTTC
CASSLKGGASGYEQYF
>TRBJ1-6|12|TRBV13|-|-
TGTGCCAGCAGCTTGGGCGGGGCACCCCTCCACTTT
CASSLGGAPLHF
>TRBJ2-3|15|TRBV13|TRBD1|many
TGTGCCAGCAGCCCCTGGACAGGTAGCACAGATACGCAGTATTTT
CASSPWTGSTDTQYF
>TRBJ1-2|15|TRBV18|-|many
TGTGCCAGCTCACCAGACATTGGAACTAACTATGGCTACACCTTC
CASSPDIGTNYGYTF
>TRBJ1-1|11|TRBV12-3/TRBV12-4|TRBD1|many
TGTGCCACCCACAGGGGATCTGAAGCTTTCTTT
CATHRGSEAFF
>TRBJ1-1|12|TRBV20-1|-|-
TGCAGTGCTAGAGATCGTATAAATGAAGCTTTCTTT
CSARDRINEAFF
>TRBJ1-1|15|TRBV18|-|many
TGTGCCAGCTCACAGGAAATAAGCATGAACACTGAAGCTTTCTTT
CASSQEISMNTEAFF